This TCR beta chain was identified during a study of T cell responses to AZD1222 COVID-19 vaccine. TCRdb's table, derived via immunoSEQ multiplex PCR, lists solely in-frame clones and lacks some. The table has 90,000 to 95,000 clones, roughly 90% seen once. From germline, CDR1 is SGDLS and CDR2 YYNGEE. With 0 bases removed from V and 11 bases from J, the gap between germline ends came to 12 bases. CDR3 length: 14 amino acids. The TCR sequence derives from an adult who received the AZD1222 COVID-19 vaccine. The sample consisted of peripheral blood, taken 28 days after the second AZD1222 dose. V gene TRBV9 combines with J gene TRBJ1-6, with D unresolved. In nucleotides, the CDR3 is TGTGCCAGCAGCGTAGGGGTTAACCTGGCACCCCTCCACTTT. The encoded protein is CASSVGVNLAPLHF.